This TCR beta chain was recovered during a study of shared clonotypes between healthy human individuals (dated by TCRdb to the early 2020s). For context, the study as a whole: The cohort comprised a couple of women and a few men aged 18 to 49 years. For each donor, three plates each were used for CD4 naive and CD4 memory, two plates were used for CD8 naive, and one plate was used for CD8 memory. To estimate repertoire size and how much clonotype sharing occurs between individuals, the study deeply sequenced the blood TCR repertoires of about five healthy adults. Different laboratories and diverse techniques were used to prepare libraries and sequence TCR repertoires, to increase sequencing depth and limit assay-specific biases. Each donor's leukapheresis produced roughly between about 0.8 and 10 billion PBMCs.

From a lookup of the germline V gene, CDR1 and CDR2 are KGHSH and LQKENI. The CDR3 starts with the cysteine, ends with the phenylalanine, and has 14 residues. Just CDR3 DNA is preserved here, 42 bases in frame from base 1. The germline ends are 11 bases apart after V is trimmed by 5 bases and J by 0 bases. The donors were healthy, HIV-negative adults who had no recently reported acute infections or vaccinations. All donors were Caucasian adults living in Nashville, Tennessee, USA. CD4+ T cells were enriched by magnetic negative selection, after which naive cells were positively selected on CD45RA and the negative fraction was taken as the memory subset. After blood collection by leukapheresis, PBMCs were isolated using Ficoll-Histopaque density gradient centrifugation and then cryopreserved in the vapor phase of liquid nitrogen. Purity and quantity of every magnetically sorted T cell population were checked by analytical flow cytometry. Each sorted fraction had its genomic DNA isolated and then quantified by UV absorbance on a Nanodrop 2000c.

TCR CDR3 regions were amplified from genomic DNA by multiplex PCR using the deep immunoSEQ assay. Extracted genomic DNA from each cell subset was spread evenly across all wells of several immunoSEQ 96-well plates, with each plate serving as a replicate. For sorted subsets, roughly 200 ng genomic DNA, equal to about 30,000 T cell genomes, was loaded into each replicate PCR. Purified libraries were quantified with a Qubit 3.0 fluorometer, sized on a Bioanalyzer 2100, and re-quantified with the KAPA Library Quantification kit. Every immunoSEQ 96-well plate was sequenced on a dedicated single-read 150-cycle Illumina NextSeq 550 flow cell. Per the source publication's procedure: The immunoSEQ output contained only junctional sequences without quality scores, so filtering could not match that applied to full-length reads. To assign V/J genes and CDR3, sequences were annotated against IMGT germline references using PyIR, a Python wrapper for IgBLAST v1.9. Reads were removed for weak V/J assignments (E-value above 1e-6), missing CDR3, stop codons, out-of-frame junctions, or ambiguous translated residues. V3J clonotypes were defined as sequences sharing an identical inferred V gene, J gene, and CDR3 amino acid sequence. Percentage overlap between repertoires was calculated by dividing the number of shared unique clonotypes by the size of the smaller repertoire. Repertoire richness was assessed with RTK rarefaction, the Chao1 estimator, and Recon v2.1 estimates of unobserved clonotypes. OLGA was used to compute generation probabilities for all TCRbeta clonotypes that the gDNA method yielded from a few donors. Entries here come from immuneACCESS through TCRdb and include only in-frame sequences with V and J called. Some clones fail to appear in such tables; in the studies checked, an unresolved V gene covers under half of the shortfall, and the cause of the remainder is unknown. The V and J calls and clone size were taken over from that table, and D and trimming were inferred from the DNA. Across this sample there are 2 million to 2.5 million clones, with 85% to 95% seen only once. About 0.41% of the sample rests with the top ten.

Broad study findings and their caveats: Pairwise subsampling indicated that sequencing depth was expected to affect the degree of clonotype sharing among donors. Compared with non-shared clonotypes, clonotypes shared by all four sorted-subset donors had higher generation probabilities. Only blood was sampled, and tissue TCR repertoires likely differ from those in blood. Rarefaction of sorted-subset datasets indicated incomplete sequencing despite the large sequencing depth. Larger estimated clonotype richness was generally found for naive subsets than for memory subsets. Sharing across four donors was observed for approximately 5% of naive CD4, under 4% of naive CD8, about 2.3% of memory CD4, and roughly 0.43% of memory CD8 clonotypes. Because the study included a small number of donors, the genetic and exposure-history diversity represented was limited.

As concerns this clone: Its antigen target is currently unknown. No quality values exist for individual bases; no much larger clone is one base distant.

The chain couples TRBV18 to TRBJ2-7, with no D gene named confidently. The specimen was naive CD4+ T cells from PBMCs. This specimen's cell subset or site label, interpreted: CD45RA+ positively selected. The clonotype was recovered from a man aged 18 to 29 in good health. Some clones in this sample may be carry-over from other donors' samples. The nucleotides are TGTGCCAGCTCATACCCCCAGAGCTCCTACGAGCAGTACTTC. Its coded protein is CASSYPQSSYEQYF.